A selection of T cell receptor beta chains follows, all from one sample in a study of blood T cell repertoires in COVID-19. Sequencing was performed with immunoSEQ multiplex PCR; in TCRdb, only in-frame clones are kept and a portion is missing. The data contain 170,000 or so clones, around nine tenths of them singletons. The sequenced sample consisted of peripheral blood. These receptors all come from a woman between 18 and 29 years old who had recovered from COVID-19. Both conserved end residues are part of each CDR3. D genes are given only for firm matches. Some rows mark clone size as missing; the rest say once, few, many or name a class of expanded clone.

clone size,V gene,J gene,D gene,CDR3 protein,CDR3 DNA
.,TRBV5-5,TRBJ2-5,.,CASSQTGGETQYF,TGTGCCAGCAGCCAGACCGGGGGAGAGACCCAGTACTTC
.,TRBV24-1,TRBJ2-3,.,CATSDFISQGTDTQYF,TGTGCCACCAGTGATTTTATTAGCCAGGGAACAGATACGCAGTATTTT
.,TRBV5-1,TRBJ1-1,.,CASSLLAVNTEAFF,TGCGCCAGCAGCTTGTTGGCGGTGAACACTGAAGCTTTCTTT
.,TRBV2,TRBJ1-1,.,CASSEYRSSYTEAFF,TGTGCCAGCAGTGAATATCGCAGTTCGTACACTGAAGCTTTCTTT
.,TRBV7-8,TRBJ2-1,.,CASSLKTGAPYNEQFF,TGTGCCAGCAGCTTAAAAACGGGAGCCCCCTACAATGAGCAGTTCTTC
once,TRBV29-1,TRBJ1-1,TRBD1,CSVRQGWETEAFF,TGCAGCGTTCGACAGGGGTGGGAAACTGAAGCTTTCTTT
.,TRBV9,TRBJ1-2,TRBD1,CASTVPGQGPGSYGYTF,TGTGCCAGCACCGTCCCGGGACAGGGACCCGGGTCCTATGGCTACACCTTC
.,TRBV7-2,TRBJ2-5,.,CASSLTTYQETQYF,TGTGCCAGCAGTTTGACTACGTACCAAGAGACCCAGTACTTC
few,TRBV5-6,TRBJ1-5,.,CASRIDKSDQPQHF,TGTGCCAGCCGTATAGACAAGTCCGATCAGCCCCAGCATTTT
.,TRBV4-3,TRBJ2-1,.,CASSQDIGGEQFF,TGCGCCAGCAGCCAAGATATCGGGGGTGAGCAGTTCTTC
.,TRBV2,TRBJ2-3,TRBD1,CASSNLGLGQGATDTQYF,TGTGCCAGCAGTAACCTTGGACTTGGACAGGGGGCAACAGATACGCAGTATTTT
.,TRBV18,TRBJ2-7,TRBD1,CASSLNRDRGYEQYF,TGTGCCAGCTCACTTAATCGGGACAGGGGATACGAGCAGTACTTC